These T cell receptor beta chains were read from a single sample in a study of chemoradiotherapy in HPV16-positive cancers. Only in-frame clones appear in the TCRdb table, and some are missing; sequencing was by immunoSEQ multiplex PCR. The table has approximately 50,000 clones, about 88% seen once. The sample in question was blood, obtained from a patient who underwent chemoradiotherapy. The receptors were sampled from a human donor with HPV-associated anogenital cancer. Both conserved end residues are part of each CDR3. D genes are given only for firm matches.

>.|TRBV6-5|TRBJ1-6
CASNPGASYNSPLHF
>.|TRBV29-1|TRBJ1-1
CSVGVGGDTEAFF
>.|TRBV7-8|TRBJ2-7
CASSLDHEQYF
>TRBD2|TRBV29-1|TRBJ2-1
CSGLAGGSSYNEQFF
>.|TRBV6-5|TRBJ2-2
CASSYNGANTGELFF
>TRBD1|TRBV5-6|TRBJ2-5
CASSFGTGVLGGQETQYF
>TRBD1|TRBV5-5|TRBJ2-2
CASSATGTGDTGELFF
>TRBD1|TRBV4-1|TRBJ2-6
CASSQEDRGSGANVLTF
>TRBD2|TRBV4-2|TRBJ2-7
CASSQVFLAGDYEQYF
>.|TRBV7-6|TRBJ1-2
CASSLLVDGMDYGYTF
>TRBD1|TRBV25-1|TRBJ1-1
CASRPPGQGAATEAFF
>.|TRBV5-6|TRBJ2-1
CASSFGGVSYNEQFF
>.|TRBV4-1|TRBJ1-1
CASSQDPTGSLNTEAFF
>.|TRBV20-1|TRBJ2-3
CSAFREDTQYF
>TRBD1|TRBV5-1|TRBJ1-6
CASSLDPPGQGYNSPLHF
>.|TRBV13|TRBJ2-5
CASSGVAGNQETQYF
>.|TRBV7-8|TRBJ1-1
CASSSGESTEAFF
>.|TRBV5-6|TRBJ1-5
CASSLGRDDQPQHF
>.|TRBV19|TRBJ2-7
CASRPGPGSYEQYF
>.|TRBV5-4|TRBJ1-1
CASRSDSLNTEAFF
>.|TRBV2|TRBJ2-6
CASSPDSRVLTF
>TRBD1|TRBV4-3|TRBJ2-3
CASSPDRGRPDTQYF
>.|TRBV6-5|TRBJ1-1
CASTRSLNTEAFF
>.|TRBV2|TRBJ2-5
CASTGGGGETQYF
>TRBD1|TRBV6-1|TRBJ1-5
CASSDETGYNQPQHF
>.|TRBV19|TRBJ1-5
CASTGGRHNQPQHF
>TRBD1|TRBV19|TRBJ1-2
CASSLYGTGFNYGYTF
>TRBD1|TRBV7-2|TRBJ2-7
CASSVRQGGAYEQYF
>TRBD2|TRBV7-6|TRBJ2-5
CASIRESGGAFRAQYF
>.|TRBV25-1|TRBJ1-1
CASSESDTEAFF
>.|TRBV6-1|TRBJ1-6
CASRDRSYNSPLHF
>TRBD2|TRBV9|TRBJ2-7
CASSSTSGTEQYF
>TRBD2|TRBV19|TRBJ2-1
CASTLQRGALNEQFF
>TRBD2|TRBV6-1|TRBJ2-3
CASSEAVAGGDTQYF
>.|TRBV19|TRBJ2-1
CASTRTTWGEQFF